This T cell receptor beta chain derives from a study of CD8+CD57+ T cells in acquired aplastic anemia. Patients chosen for sequencing had shown CD8+CD57+ cell expansion by flow cytometry. Points from the study as a whole: Shared by patients and controls, fewer than 30 CD8+ CDR3s were abundant in patients.

Genomic DNA provided the template from which TCR beta VDJ and CDR3 profiles were obtained. TCRdb itself ran the reads through MiXCR, one entry per CDR3 protein. The table records around 180,000 distinct CDR3 sequences, approximately 52% of them present only once. The CDR3 length is 15 residues. The V gene's germline CDR1 is SNHLY and CDR2 FYNNEI. V gave up 7 bases and J gave up 1 base, with 14 bases separating them. In its sample, this clonotype was seen many times. Antigen specificity is unknown. The chain couples TRBV2 to TRBJ1-5, with D perhaps TRBD1 (6 bases). The sequencing input was sorted CD4+, CD8+, or CD8+CD57+ T cells (not recorded which) from PBMCs. The clonotype comes from a human donor with aplastic anemia. The CDR3 DNA is TGTGCCAGCACATGGGACACCCGGAGCAATCAGCCCCAGCATTTT. The encoded protein is CASTWDTRSNQPQHF.